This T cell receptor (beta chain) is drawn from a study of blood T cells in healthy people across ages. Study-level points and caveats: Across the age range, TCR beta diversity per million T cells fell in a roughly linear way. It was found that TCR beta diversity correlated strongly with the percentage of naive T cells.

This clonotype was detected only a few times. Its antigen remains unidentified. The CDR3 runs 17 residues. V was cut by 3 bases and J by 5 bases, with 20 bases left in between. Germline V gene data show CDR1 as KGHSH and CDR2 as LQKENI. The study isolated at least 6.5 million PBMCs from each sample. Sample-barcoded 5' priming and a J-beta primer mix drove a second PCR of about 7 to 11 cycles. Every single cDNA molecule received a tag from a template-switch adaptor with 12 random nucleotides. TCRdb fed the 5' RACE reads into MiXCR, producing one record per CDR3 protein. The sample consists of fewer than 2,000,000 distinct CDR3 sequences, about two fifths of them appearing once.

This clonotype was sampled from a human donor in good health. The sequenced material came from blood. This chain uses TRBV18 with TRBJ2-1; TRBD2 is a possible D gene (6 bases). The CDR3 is CASSPNRGGLTNNEQFF. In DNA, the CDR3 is TGTGCCAGCTCACCGAACCGTGGGGGACTGACGAACAATGAGCAGTTCTTC.